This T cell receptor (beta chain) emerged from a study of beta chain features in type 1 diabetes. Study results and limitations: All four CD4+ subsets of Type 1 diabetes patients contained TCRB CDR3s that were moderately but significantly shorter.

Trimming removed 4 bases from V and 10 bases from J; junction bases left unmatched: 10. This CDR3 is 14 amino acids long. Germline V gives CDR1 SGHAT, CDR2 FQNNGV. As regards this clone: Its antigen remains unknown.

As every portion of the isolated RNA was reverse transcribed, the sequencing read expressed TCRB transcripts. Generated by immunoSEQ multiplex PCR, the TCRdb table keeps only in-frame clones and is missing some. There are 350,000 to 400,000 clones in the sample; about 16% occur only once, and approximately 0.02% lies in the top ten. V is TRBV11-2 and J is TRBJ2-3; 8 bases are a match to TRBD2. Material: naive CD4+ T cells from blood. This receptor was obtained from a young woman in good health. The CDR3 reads CASSSAGTRLAQYF. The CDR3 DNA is TGTGCCAGCAGCTCCGCCGGGACTAGATTAGCGCAGTATTTT.